Each of the 26 T cell receptor beta chains below was sequenced from the same sample in a study of early T cells in non-severe SARS-CoV-2 infection. TCRdb reprocessed the 5' RACE reads with MiXCR, giving one entry per CDR3 protein. The sample carries 85,000 to 100,000 distinct CDR3 sequences, roughly 13% recorded once. Material: whole blood. The receptors here all came from an adult who was a healthcare worker with PCR-confirmed SARS-CoV-2 infection or an uninfected control (not recorded which).

This clonotype was picked up a small number of times. This sequence joins TRBV12-3 or TRBV12-4 and TRBJ2-7, with 7 bases fitting TRBD1. With 5 bases clipped from V and 5 bases from J, the junction kept 9 bases outside the gene matches. CDR3 length: 14 amino acids. DNA for the CDR3: TGTGCCAGCAGTAGTGTCGGGACAGTCGACGAGCAGTACTTC. The encoded protein is CASSSVGTVDEQYF.

J is TRBJ2-1 and V is TRBV18; D perhaps matches TRBD2 (5 bases). Trimming pared 5 bases from V and 0 bases from J, leaving 14 bases between. Per germline, CDR1 KGHSH and CDR2 LQKENI. The CDR3 is made up of 16 amino acids. The CDR3 here is CASSSPPTISYNEQFF. The CDR3, as DNA: TGTGCCAGCTCATCTCCCCCGACTATCTCCTACAATGAGCAGTTCTTC.

The sample holds many counts of this clonotype. The chain links TRBV23-1 to TRBJ2-7; tentatively, D is TRBD2 (6 bases). TRBV23-1 is sorted into the ORF group, with uncertain function. The V end lost 3 bases, the J end lost 4 bases, and 13 bases lay between the germline ends. There are 14 residues in the CDR3. As DNA, the CDR3 is TGCGCCAGCAGTCATTCGGGGGTAAATTACGAGCAGTACTTC. This codes for CASSHSGVNYEQYF.

This clonotype was detected ten times or more. The chain recombines TRBV3-1 with TRBJ1-2; D possibly corresponds to TRBD1 (5 bases). V was clipped by 8 bases and J by 1 base, with 17 bases between them. This CDR3 comprises 15 residues. Germline V gene lookup returns CDR1 LGHDT and CDR2 YNNKEL (reference sequence). Here the CDR3 reads CASRPWGNLNYGYTF. CDR3 bases: TGTGCCAGCCGGCCCTGGGGGAACCTTAACTATGGCTACACCTTC.

This clonotype was detected only a few times. The chain has TRBV10-3 and TRBJ1-5; D gene unclear. Trimming took off 3 bases at V and 7 bases at J, with 10 bases between the two ends. Germline CDR1 and CDR2: ENHRY and SYGVKD. This CDR3 is 13 amino acids long. Written as DNA, the CDR3 is TGTGCCATCAGTGACGAGGGAGGACAGCCCCAGCATTTT. Protein product: CAISDEGGQPQHF.

The chain uses TRBV5-5 and TRBJ2-7; TRBD1 matches 11 bases. With 2 bases clipped from V and 0 bases from J, the junction kept 4 bases outside the gene matches. The CDR3 sequence is 16 residues long. CDR1 and CDR2 (germline): SGHKS, YYEKEE (reference sequence). CDR3 DNA sequence: TGTGCCAGCAGCTTAGGGGACAGGGGGTACTCCTACGAGCAGTACTTC. This sequence encodes CASSLGDRGYSYEQYF.

This clonotype has a count of ten or more. V usage is TRBV20-1 and J usage is TRBJ2-3, with D unclear. Trimming removed 4 bases from V and 4 bases from J, with 15 bases in between. This CDR3 has 14 amino acids. Germline CDR1 reads DFQATT; CDR2 reads SNEGSKA (reference sequence). Written as DNA, the CDR3 is TGCAGTGCTACCGGGCCCCCGCAGGCAGATACGCAGTATTTT. Translating it yields CSATGPPQADTQYF.

The sample holds one count of this clonotype. J is TRBJ1-1 and V is TRBV9; D is undetermined. V shed 3 bases and J shed 6 bases, with 12 bases lying between them. The CDR3 contains 13 residues. The germline V gene encodes CDR1 SGDLS and CDR2 YYNGEE. DNA of the CDR3: TGTGCCAGCAGCGCTAGGGCGAATGCTGAAGCTTTCTTT. Translation: CASSARANAEAFF.

This chain joins TRBV3-1 and TRBJ2-1; TRBD2 might be the D (6 bases). The CDR3 is made up of 11 amino acids. The germline V gene encodes CDR1 LGHDT and CDR2 YNNKEL (reference sequence). V lost 8 bases and J 10 bases, leaving 12 bases between the germline ends. The CDR3 sequence: CASGGLAEQFF. CDR3 in DNA: TGTGCCAGCGGGGGGTTGGCCGAGCAGTTCTTC.

This clonotype was counted between two and nine times. The V call is TRBV20-1, the J call TRBJ2-1; D might be TRBD1 (6 bases). The CDR3 runs to 16 residues. Germline CDR1 is DFQATT and CDR2 is SNEGSKA (reference sequence). Deletions cut 2 bases from V and 6 bases from J, with 20 bases between. CDR3 protein: CSARQGSLVGGNEQFF. The DNA of the CDR3 is TGCAGTGCTAGACAGGGGAGTTTGGTCGGAGGCAATGAGCAGTTCTTC.

V and J are TRBV18 and TRBJ2-2; D remains unclear. The CDR3 loop spans 15 amino acids. From germline, CDR1 is KGHSH and CDR2 LQKENI. The V end was cut by 2 bases, the J end by 2 bases, with 9 bases between. CDR3 nucleotide sequence: TGTGCCAGCTCACCATCGTTCACAAACACCGGGGAGCTGTTTTTT. Its translation: CASSPSFTNTGELFF. Full variable domain (rest looked up from reference TRBV18 and TRBJ2-2): NAGVMQNPRHLVRRRGQEARLRCSPMKGHSHVYWYRQLPEEGLKFMVYLQKENIIDESGMPKERFSAEFPKEGPSILRIQQVVRGDSAAYFCASSPSFTNTGELFFGEGSRLTVL.

This clonotype showed up many times. The genes are TRBV18 and TRBJ1-1, with D unresolved. Per the germline V gene, CDR1 is KGHSH and CDR2 is LQKENI. The V gene lost 1 base and the J gene lost 4 bases, with 7 bases spanning the gap. The length of the CDR3 is 13 residues. The CDR3 spells CASSPLPATEAFF. The CDR3 nucleotides read TGTGCCAGCTCACCACTACCAGCCACTGAAGCTTTCTTT.

The V and J genes are TRBV7-9 and TRBJ1-4, with D possibly being TRBD1 (6 bases). V was cut by 5 bases and J by 7 bases, with 14 bases left in between. The CDR3 length is 14 residues. Germline CDR1 and CDR2: SEHNR and FQNEAQ (reference sequence). The CDR3 spells CASSQQGGGEKLFF. CDR3 nucleotides: TGTGCCAGCAGCCAGCAGGGAGGGGGTGAAAAACTGTTTTTT.

The chain has TRBV3-1 and TRBJ1-3; tentative D call: TRBD1 (6 bases). The ends were cut back, 4 bases at V and 11 bases at J, with 27 bases in the middle. Per the germline V gene, CDR1 is LGHDT and CDR2 is YNNKEL (reference sequence). The CDR3 contains 17 residues. Here the CDR3 reads CASSLRTVKDSIAAIYF. The CDR3 DNA follows: TGTGCCAGCAGCCTTCGGACAGTAAAGGATTCCATTGCTGCCATATATTTT.

The J gene is TRBJ2-3, the V gene TRBV12-3 or TRBV12-4, with 10 bases lining up with TRBD1. The CDR3 spans 15 residues. V lost 7 bases to trimming and J lost 6 bases; unmatched junction nucleotides: 10. CDR3 protein: CASIFGDRGWDTQYF. In DNA, the CDR3 is TGTGCCAGCATTTTTGGGGACAGGGGATGGGATACGCAGTATTTT.

The sample holds a few counts of this clonotype. The chain has TRBV4-1 and TRBJ1-1; D not certain. V was pared by 1 base and J by 9 bases, with 12 bases between. The V gene's germline CDR1 is MGHRA and CDR2 YSYEKL. The CDR3 contains 13 residues. For the CDR3, the DNA is TGCGCCAGCAGCCAAGTTTTACCGGCCCAAGCTTTCTTT. Translating gives CASSQVLPAQAFF.

Turning to this clonotype: A junction boundary mismatches the germline segment, possibly from a read error. J is TRBJ1-4 and V is TRBV9; no reliable D call. Germline loops: CDR1 SGDLS, CDR2 YYNGEE. The CDR3 covers 12 residues. The CDR3 DNA reads TGTACCAGCAGCGTAGACGGGAAAAAACTGTTTTTT. Encoded protein: CTSSVDGKKLFF.

The table lists this clonotype with a few counts. This chain connects TRBV25-1 to TRBJ1-2, with a tentative D call TRBD1 (5 bases). V was shortened by 2 bases and J by 5 bases, with 15 bases between the two germline ends. Germline-derived CDR1 and CDR2 are MGHDK and SYGVNS. This CDR3 region has 15 residues. The CDR3, as DNA: TGTGCCAGCAGTGAACCGGGGCAGGCGAAGTATGGCTACACCTTC. Translation gives CASSEPGQAKYGYTF.

This sequence joins TRBV20-1 and TRBJ2-1; the D is unclear. Trimming removed 6 bases at V and 8 bases at J, with 11 bases between. The CDR3 has 11 amino acids. The germline V gene encodes CDR1 DFQATT and CDR2 SNEGSKA (reference sequence). The CDR3 here is CSAQAVDEQFF. The CDR3 region has the DNA TGCAGTGCCCAGGCAGTAGATGAGCAGTTCTTC.

The chain carries TRBV6-5 and TRBJ2-7; maybe TRBD1 (6 bases). Between the trimmed V and J ends, which lost 4 bases and 1 base, there was a span of 14 bases. Germline values: CDR1 MNHEY, CDR2 SVGAGI. The CDR3 covers 15 residues. The CDR3 sequence: CASSSPWTASYEQYF. CDR3 in DNA: TGTGCCAGCAGTTCTCCCTGGACAGCTTCCTACGAGCAGTACTTC.

The chain has TRBV28 and TRBJ2-2; D gene unclear. This CDR3 has 12 amino acids. The V end lost 8 bases, the J end lost 7 bases, and 11 bases lay between the germline ends. Germline CDR1 is MDHEN and CDR2 is SYDVKM. The CDR3 DNA is TGTGCCAGCGCTCCATTGCTCGGGGAGCTGTTTTTT. Residues: CASAPLLGELFF.

This clonotype was counted only a few times. V and J are TRBV7-2 and TRBJ2-5; D is undetermined. CDR1 is SGHTA and CDR2 is FQGNSA in the germline V gene. V lost 6 bases to trimming and J lost 0 bases, with 5 bases between them. The CDR3 is 12 residues long. The CDR3 region has the DNA TGTGCCAGCAGGACATACCAAGAGACCCAGTACTTC. Translation gives CASRTYQETQYF.

The chain links TRBV12-3 or TRBV12-4 to TRBJ2-7, with D perhaps matching TRBD1 (6 bases). This CDR3 region has 14 residues. The germline V and J ends were trimmed by 4 bases and 1 base, with 11 bases remaining between them. DNA for the CDR3: TGTGCCAGCAGTTCGGGACACGATTCCTACGAGCAGTACTTC. Encoded protein: CASSSGHDSYEQYF.

In the case of this clonotype: A much larger clonotype is one base distant, so this may be a read error. The V gene is TRBV29-1, the J gene TRBJ2-7; D may be TRBD1 (7 bases). Germline CDR1 reads SQVTM; CDR2 reads ANQGSEA. CDR3 length equals 12 residues. Deletions cut 6 bases from V and 4 bases from J, with 13 bases between. CDR3 loop: CSVRDSLYEQYF. The CDR3 region has the DNA TGCAGCGTGCGGGACAGTCTGTACGAGCAGTACTTC.

This clonotype was observed at least ten times. The rearrangement joins TRBV28 to TRBJ2-7; 8 bases fit TRBD1. V shed 5 bases and J 1 base; nucleotides not matched to a gene: 7. The germline V gene has CDR1 MDHEN and CDR2 SYDVKM. The length of the CDR3 is 15 residues. Here the CDR3 reads CASSVQRQGSYEQYF. DNA for the CDR3: TGTGCCAGCAGTGTTCAGCGACAGGGGTCCTACGAGCAGTACTTC.

Comments on this clonotype: A much larger clone differs from this one at a single base, so this may be a read error. The chain joins TRBV7-2 to TRBJ2-3; D is tentatively TRBD1 or TRBD2 (5 bases each). The V gene's germline CDR1 is SGHTA and CDR2 FQGNSA. The CDR3 is 15 amino acids. Between the trimmed V and J ends, which lost 8 bases and 4 bases, there was a span of 19 bases. The CDR3 reads CASSGRDGRADTQYF. The DNA of the CDR3 is TGTGCCAGCTCAGGCCGGGACGGACGCGCAGATACGCAGTATTTT.